These 22 T cell receptor beta chains were sequenced from one sample in a study of a mutant IDH1 vaccine in newly diagnosed glioma (dated by TCRdb to about 2021). The sample's time point label, in plain terms: week 35, safety follow-up. Every vaccine dose consisted of 300 ug of a 20-mer mutant IDH1 peptide in Montanide, administered subcutaneously together with topical imiquimod. The method was the immunoSEQ multiplex PCR assay. As stored in TCRdb, this immuneACCESS dataset retains in-frame rearrangements with V and J assigned. A fraction of the clones does not appear; measured against another copy, unresolved V genes explain less than half of the discrepancy, and the remainder lacks a known reason. This sample lists around 60,000 clones; approximately 80% were detected once. 5% to 7% of the sample is in the top ten clones. No antigen has been assigned to these receptors. This material consisted of PBMCs, taken from a glioma patient whose treatment included an IDH1 peptide vaccine. All receptors derive from a man aged 40-50 years with glioma.

This chain links TRBV4-2 with TRBJ1-3, with D possibly matching TRBD1 (6 bases). The CDR3 runs to 18 residues. V lost 4 bases to trimming and J lost 0 bases, with 19 bases between them. The germline V gene encodes CDR1 LGHNA and CDR2 YNFKEQ. DNA for the CDR3: TGTGCCAGCAGCCCGCAGTACCGACAGGACCACTCTGGAAACACCATATATTTT. Residues: CASSPQYRQDHSGNTIYF.

This clone was seen a few times. The rearrangement joins TRBV30 to TRBJ1-2; D gene unclear. The length of the CDR3 is 12 residues. Trimming left V 4 bases short and J 5 bases short, with 11 bases between. Germline CDR1 reads GTSNPN; CDR2 reads SVGIG (reference sequence). CDR3 nucleotides: TGTGCCTGGACTATGGGTAGTTATGGCTACACCTTC. It yields the protein CAWTMGSYGYTF.

This clone was counted once. This sequence joins TRBV2 and TRBJ2-5, with 8 nucleotides matching TRBD1. Germline V gene sequence: CDR1 SNHLY, CDR2 FYNNEI. The V and J ends lost 7 bases and 5 bases, in that order; junction bases with no gene match: 6. CDR3 length equals 13 residues. The CDR3 region has the DNA TGTGCCAGCATTTACAGGGGGAGGGAGACCCAGTACTTC. The encoded protein is CASIYRGRETQYF.

V and J are TRBV19 and TRBJ1-2; D call uncertain. This CDR3 is built from 12 residues. V was clipped by 7 bases and J by 8 bases, with 14 bases between them. The germline V gene has CDR1 LNHDA and CDR2 SQIVND (reference sequence). CDR3 in DNA: TGTGCCAGTACCCAAGGGTACGCGGGCTACACCTTC. Residues: CASTQGYAGYTF.

This rearrangement joins TRBV7-9 to TRBJ2-5; 13 nucleotides agree with TRBD2. The J segment lost 4 bases and the V segment lost 5 bases, leaving 13 bases of the junction unmatched. Per the germline V gene, CDR1 is SEHNR and CDR2 is FQNEAQ (reference sequence). CDR3 length: 18 residues. CDR3 nucleotides: TGTGCCAGCAGCCCCTCACTAGCGGGGGGGCCTAGGGTAGAGACCCAGTACTTC. The encoded protein is CASSPSLAGGPRVETQYF.

V usage is TRBV6-5 and J usage is TRBJ1-1; TRBD1 is a possible D gene (5 bases). Between the trimmed V and J ends, which lost 6 bases and 0 bases, there was a span of 8 bases. Per germline, CDR1 MNHEY and CDR2 SVGAGI. This CDR3 spans 13 amino acids. CDR3 nucleotides: TGTGCCAGCAGCCTGACAGTGAACACTGAAGCTTTCTTT. Its protein product is CASSLTVNTEAFF.

This chain uses TRBV7-2 with TRBJ2-3; possibly TRBD2 for D (7 bases). This CDR3 comprises 15 residues. The V end was cut by 1 base, the J end by 5 bases, with 13 bases between. Per the germline V gene, CDR1 is SGHTA and CDR2 is FQGNSA. The DNA for the CDR3 is TGTGCCAGCAGCTTAGACTCGGGGGGCCGAGATACGCAGTATTTT. The encoded protein is CASSLDSGGRDTQYF.

This chain joins TRBV6-4 and TRBJ1-3; no clear D. CDR3 length: 13 residues. The V gene lost 8 bases and the J gene lost 2 bases, with 10 bases spanning the gap. The germline V gene has CDR1 MRHNA and CDR2 SNTAGT. As DNA, the CDR3 is TGTGCCAGCTCCAGTGAAGCTGGAAACACCATATATTTT. It translates to CASSSEAGNTIYF.

This chain links TRBV2 with TRBJ2-7; D unresolved. This CDR3 is 14 amino acids long. Germline V gene lookup returns CDR1 SNHLY and CDR2 FYNNEI. Trimming pared 2 bases from V and 6 bases from J, leaving 14 bases between. In DNA form, the CDR3 reads TGTGCCAGCAGTGAACTAGTTTCGTCAACCGAGCAGTACTTC. It codes for CASSELVSSTEQYF.

The gene calls are TRBV6-5 and TRBJ2-3, with 10 bases fitting TRBD1. The CDR3 consists of 15 residues. The J segment lost 3 bases and the V segment lost 8 bases, leaving 8 bases of the junction unmatched. Germline V gene data show CDR1 as MNHEY and CDR2 as SVGAGI. CDR3 sequence reads: CASHPGQGFTDTQYF. In nucleotides, the CDR3 is TGTGCCAGCCATCCGGGACAGGGGTTTACAGATACGCAGTATTTT.

The chain recombines TRBV5-4 with TRBJ1-2; TRBD1 aligns across 8 bases. The germline gives CDR1 SGHNT, CDR2 YYREEE (reference sequence). The CDR3 covers 14 residues. Trimming removed 1 base from V and 8 bases from J; junction bases left unmatched: 7. For the CDR3, the DNA is TGTGCCAGCAGCTTGATGGACAGGGTCAAAGGCTACACCTTC. Translation gives CASSLMDRVKGYTF.

This chain joins TRBV21-1 and TRBJ2-2; the table's D call, TRBD2, was not checked against the DNA. TRBV21-1 is a pseudogene. CDR3 length: 14 amino acids. The DNA of the CDR3 is TGTGCCAGTCTGAACGGGGGGAGGGCCGGGGAGCTGTTTTTT. It codes for CASLNGGRAGELFF.

This chain uses TRBV2 with TRBJ1-3; the D gene is possibly TRBD1 (6 bases). The CDR3 spans 15 residues. The germline V gene encodes CDR1 SNHLY and CDR2 FYNNEI. Trimming cost V 3 bases and J 0 bases, with 9 bases left between them. CDR3 sequence: CASSETGLSGNTIYF. CDR3 bases: TGTGCCAGCAGTGAGACAGGCCTCTCTGGAAACACCATATATTTT.

In its sample, this clone was seen a few times. The chain carries TRBV5-7 and TRBJ2-1, with 12 bases lining up with TRBD1. TRBV5-7 is recorded as an ORF, its role being uncertain. Trimming removed 1 base from V and 9 bases from J; junction bases left unmatched: 5. The CDR3 is 15 amino acids. CDR3: CASSLRGQGAPEQFF. CDR3 DNA sequence: TGTGCCAGCAGCTTGAGGGGACAGGGGGCGCCTGAGCAGTTCTTC.

V is TRBV5-4 and J is TRBJ1-2; 11 bases agree with TRBD1. Per germline, CDR1 SGHNT and CDR2 YYREEE (reference sequence). The V segment lost 5 bases and the J segment 5 bases; nucleotides outside the gene matches: 5. The CDR3 extends over 14 amino acids. The CDR3 nucleotides read TGTGCCAGCAGTCGGACAGGGGGCAAGTATGGCTACACCTTC. Translating gives CASSRTGGKYGYTF.

The chain carries TRBV30 and TRBJ2-5, with 9 bases aligning to TRBD2. This CDR3 comprises 14 residues. V shed 3 bases, J shed 3 bases, and the junction held 5 bases outside the gene matches. Germline V gives CDR1 GTSNPN, CDR2 SVGIG (reference sequence). CDR3 amino acids: CAWRQASGKETQYF. In DNA, the CDR3 is TGTGCCTGGAGACAGGCTAGCGGGAAAGAGACCCAGTACTTC.

CDR3: CASSRTPLAGVGNEQFF. The CDR3 coding sequence is TGCGCCAGCAGCCGAACCCCACTAGCGGGAGTAGGGAATGAGCAGTTCTTC. The rearrangement joins TRBV4-3 to TRBJ2-1; TRBD2 matches 11 bases. The germline gives CDR1 LGHNA, CDR2 YSLEER. After removal of 4 bases from V and 7 bases from J, the junction contained 12 bases not matched to a gene. CDR3 length: 17 amino acids.

This clone was counted only a few times. J is TRBJ1-4 and V is TRBV4-1; tentative D call: TRBD1 (5 bases). The CDR3 sequence is 15 residues long. The V and J ends lost 4 bases and 3 bases respectively, with 12 bases between them. The germline V gene encodes CDR1 MGHRA and CDR2 YSYEKL. The CDR3 DNA reads TGCGCCAGCAGCCTAGACAGAGCGGCTAATGAAAAACTGTTTTTT. Its translation is CASSLDRAANEKLFF.

The rearrangement uses TRBV11-2 and TRBJ2-7; 8 positions match TRBD2. The CDR3 is 14 amino acids. V shed 3 bases, J shed 3 bases, and the junction held 4 bases outside the gene matches. Germline assignment: CDR1 SGHAT and CDR2 FQNNGV. The CDR3 nucleotides read TGTGCCAGCAGCTTTTCGGGAGGGCTCTACGAGCAGTACTTC. The encoded protein is CASSFSGGLYEQYF.

The chain recombines TRBV15 with TRBJ2-5, with D perhaps matching TRBD2 (5 bases). Germline CDR1 is LNHNV and CDR2 is YYDKDF (reference sequence). This CDR3 has 14 residues. Trimming removed 7 bases at V and 2 bases at J, with 14 bases between. Here the CDR3 reads CATKDGLDQETQYF. DNA of the CDR3: TGTGCCACCAAAGACGGACTGGATCAAGAGACCCAGTACTTC.

The sample holds one count of this clone. The chain combines TRBV18 with TRBJ1-1, with no clear D. Trimming took 2 bases from V and 7 from J, leaving 11 bases between them. Germline values: CDR1 KGHSH, CDR2 LQKENI. CDR3 length equals 13 residues. This CDR3 is CASSPIGIIEAFF. DNA of the CDR3: TGTGCCAGCTCACCAATCGGAATTATTGAAGCTTTCTTT.

The chain joins TRBV28 to TRBJ1-2, with D possibly matching TRBD1 (6 bases). Germline CDR1 is MDHEN and CDR2 is SYDVKM. The CDR3 is 15 amino acids. The V end was cut by 6 bases, the J end by 0 bases, with 14 bases between. The CDR3 here is CASRDSGQPNYGYTF. The CDR3 coding sequence is TGTGCCAGCAGAGACTCCGGACAGCCTAACTATGGCTACACCTTC.